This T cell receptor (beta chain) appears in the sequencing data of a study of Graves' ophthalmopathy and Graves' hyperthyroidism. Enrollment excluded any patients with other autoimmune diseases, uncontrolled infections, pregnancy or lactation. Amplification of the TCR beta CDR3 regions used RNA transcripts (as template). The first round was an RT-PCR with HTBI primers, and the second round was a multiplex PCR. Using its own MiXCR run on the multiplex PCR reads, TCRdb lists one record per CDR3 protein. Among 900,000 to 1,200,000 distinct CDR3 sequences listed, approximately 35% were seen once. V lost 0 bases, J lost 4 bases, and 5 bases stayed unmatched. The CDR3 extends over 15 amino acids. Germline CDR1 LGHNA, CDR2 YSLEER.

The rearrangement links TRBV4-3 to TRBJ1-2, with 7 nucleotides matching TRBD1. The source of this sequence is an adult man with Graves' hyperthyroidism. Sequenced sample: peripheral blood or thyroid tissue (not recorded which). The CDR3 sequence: CASSQEFRTGYGYTF. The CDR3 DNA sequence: TGCGCCAGCAGCCAAGAATTCAGGACAGGCTATGGCTACACCTTC.